The 24 T cell receptor beta chains below all came from one sample that was sequenced in a study of T cell responses to AZD1222 COVID-19 vaccine. TCRdb keeps only in-frame clones here, not all; method: immunoSEQ multiplex PCR. The profile shows 120,000 or so clones, roughly nine tenths of them singletons. Specimen: peripheral blood, collected on day 0 of AZD1222 vaccination. All receptors derive from an adult in good health.

The chain uses TRBV7-3 and TRBJ2-2; D not resolved. CDR3 length: 13 amino acids. V gave up 1 base and J gave up 7 bases, with 7 bases separating them. The germline V gene encodes CDR1 SGHTA and CDR2 FQGTGA. In DNA form, the CDR3 reads TGTGCCAGCAGCTTAAACCAGAACGGGGAGCTGTTTTTT. Translated, it gives CASSLNQNGELFF.

The V gene is TRBV19, the J gene TRBJ2-7; D is unresolved. Germline V CDR1 and CDR2: LNHDA, SQIVND (reference sequence). V lost 2 bases, J lost 5 bases, and 10 bases lay in between. The CDR3 runs 13 residues. In nucleotides, the CDR3 is TGTGCCAGTAGTATAAAGGCAGACAACGAGCAGTACTTC. It yields the protein CASSIKADNEQYF.

V usage is TRBV9 and J usage is TRBJ1-5; D possibly corresponds to TRBD1 (6 bases). The CDR3 totals 15 residues. Germline V gives CDR1 SGDLS, CDR2 YYNGEE. Trimming removed 0 bases from V and 10 bases from J, with 17 bases in between. In DNA, the CDR3 is TGTGCCAGCAGCGTAGAGGGGGGACGGCTTACTCCCCAGCATTTT. As protein: CASSVEGGRLTPQHF.

This sequence joins TRBV3-1 (or the pseudogene TRBV3-2) and TRBJ1-5, with 7 bases aligning to TRBD1. The CDR3 extends over 14 amino acids. Germline V gives CDR1 LGHDT, CDR2 YNNKEL (reference sequence). The ends lost 5 bases at V and 1 base at J; junction bases unmatched: 2. The CDR3 sequence: CASSYRGSNQPQHF. CDR3 coding DNA: TGTGCCAGCAGCTACAGGGGAAGCAATCAGCCCCAGCATTTT.

The V and J genes are TRBV7-3 and TRBJ2-1; tentatively, D is TRBD2 (6 bases). V was cut by 4 bases and J by 0 bases, with 10 bases left in between. Per germline, CDR1 SGHTA and CDR2 FQGTGA. This CDR3 is 15 amino acids long. CDR3 in amino acids: CASSWDSSSYNEQFF. The CDR3 region has the DNA TGTGCCAGCAGCTGGGACTCAAGCTCCTACAATGAGCAGTTCTTC.

This chain joins TRBV19 and TRBJ1-4; no definite D call. CDR1 and CDR2 from the germline V gene are LNHDA and SQIVND (reference sequence). The V end lost 6 bases, the J end lost 4 bases, and 18 bases lay between the germline ends. This CDR3 region has 16 residues. The CDR3 region is CASSSPRDGINEKLFF. CDR3 in DNA: TGTGCCAGTAGCTCCCCGAGGGATGGGATTAATGAAAAACTGTTTTTT.

CDR3 protein: CASSFRGPKNIQYF. CDR3 sequence (DNA): TGCGCCAGCAGCTTCAGGGGTCCCAAAAACATTCAGTACTTC. The rearrangement joins TRBV5-1 to TRBJ2-4; a weak D match, TRBD1 (6 bases). Trimming removed 2 bases from V and 2 bases from J, with 8 bases in between. This CDR3 contains 14 residues. Germline CDR1 and CDR2: SGHRS and YFSETQ. The entire variable domain, with the rest obtained from reference TRBV5-1 and TRBJ2-4, is as follows: KAGVTQTPRYLIKTRGQQVTLSCSPISGHRSVSWYQQTPGQGLQFLFEYFSETQRNKGNFPGRFSGRQFSNSRSEMNVSTLELGDSALYLCASSFRGPKNIQYFGAGTRLSVL.

V and J are TRBV21-1 and TRBJ2-1; the table's D call, TRBD1, was not checked against the DNA. TRBV21-1 is a recognized pseudogene. The CDR3 runs 13 residues. CDR3 amino acids: CASNPTGRDEQFF. The CDR3 DNA follows: TGTGCCAGCAATCCGACAGGGCGGGATGAGCAGTTCTTC.

This chain connects TRBV6-1 to TRBJ2-2; D possibly corresponds to TRBD2 (5 bases). The germline V and J ends were trimmed by 4 bases and 2 bases, with 20 bases remaining between them. The CDR3 spans 18 residues. Germline values: CDR1 MNHNS, CDR2 SASEGT. CDR3: CASSAAPGVRDNTGELFF. The CDR3 DNA reads TGTGCCAGCAGTGCAGCACCCGGGGTTCGAGATAACACCGGGGAGCTGTTTTTT.

The V call is TRBV7-2, the J call TRBJ2-3; 11 nucleotides match TRBD2. From germline, CDR1 is SGHTA and CDR2 FQGNSA. V lost 3 bases and J lost 6; bases outside the gene matches: 8. This CDR3 is built from 16 residues. CDR3 sequence reads: CASSFGSGGAWDTQYF. The CDR3 nucleotides read TGTGCCAGCAGCTTCGGTAGCGGGGGGGCTTGGGATACGCAGTATTTT.

This chain uses TRBV6-5 with TRBJ1-5; D call uncertain. The CDR3 sequence is 15 residues long. The V gene lost 5 bases and the J gene lost 5 bases, with 16 bases spanning the gap. Germline V gives CDR1 MNHEY, CDR2 SVGAGI. The CDR3 here is CASSPDIFGDQPQHF. CDR3 DNA sequence: TGTGCCAGCAGTCCAGACATATTCGGGGATCAGCCCCAGCATTTT.

V usage is TRBV9 and J usage is TRBJ2-3; tentative D call: TRBD1 (7 bases). V gave up 3 bases and J gave up 2 bases, with 13 bases separating them. CDR1 and CDR2 (germline): SGDLS, YYNGEE. CDR3 length equals 15 residues. CDR3 loop: CASSATGEVTDTQYF. In nucleotides, the CDR3 is TGTGCCAGCAGCGCCACAGGGGAGGTCACAGATACGCAGTATTTT.

The chain employs TRBV6-5 and TRBJ2-1, with D uncertain. This CDR3 is built from 15 residues. V lost 1 base and J 0 bases, leaving 7 bases between the germline ends. Germline CDR1 MNHEY, CDR2 SVGAGI. The CDR3 region is CASSYWSSSYNEQFF. DNA for the CDR3: TGTGCCAGCAGTTACTGGTCGAGCTCCTACAATGAGCAGTTCTTC.

This clone was seen just once. The genes are TRBV4-2 and TRBJ1-2, with TRBD1 matching 7 bases. With 2 bases clipped from V and 2 bases from J, the junction kept 2 bases outside the gene matches. This CDR3 spans 14 amino acids. CDR1 and CDR2 from the germline V gene are LGHNA and YNFKEQ. CDR3 loop: CASSQRQGNYGYTF. CDR3 coding DNA: TGTGCCAGCAGCCAAAGACAGGGAAACTATGGCTACACCTTC.

The chain couples TRBV5-1 to TRBJ1-1; D is undetermined. V was clipped by 3 bases and J by 1 base, with 10 bases between them. Germline V gene sequence: CDR1 SGHRS, CDR2 YFSETQ. This CDR3 has 14 amino acids. CDR3 bases: TGCGCCAGCAGCTCTCCTCCCCGGAACACTGAAGCTTTCTTT. It specifies CASSSPPRNTEAFF.

This clone was counted once. This rearrangement joins TRBV9 to TRBJ2-7; D perhaps matches TRBD1 (6 bases). CDR1 and CDR2 (germline): SGDLS, YYNGEE. V was shortened by 4 bases and J by 2 bases, with 13 bases between the two germline ends. The CDR3 is 14 residues long. CDR3 amino acids: CASSLQGSPYEQYF. CDR3 in DNA: TGTGCCAGCAGCCTTCAGGGGAGCCCCTACGAGCAGTACTTC.

The chain is built from TRBV18 and TRBJ2-2; TRBD2 might be the D (6 bases). This CDR3 region has 15 residues. Germline CDR1 is KGHSH and CDR2 is LQKENI. V shed 2 bases and J shed 6 bases, with 13 bases lying between them. CDR3 protein: CASSPVADDPGELFF. In DNA form, the CDR3 reads TGTGCCAGCTCACCAGTAGCGGACGACCCCGGGGAGCTGTTTTTT. Variable domain in full (rest from reference TRBV18 and TRBJ2-2): NAGVMQNPRHLVRRRGQEARLRCSPMKGHSHVYWYRQLPEEGLKFMVYLQKENIIDESGMPKERFSAEFPKEGPSILRIQQVVRGDSAAYFCASSPVADDPGELFFGEGSRLTVL.

The V gene is TRBV7-9, the J gene TRBJ1-6, with D tentatively TRBD1 (6 bases). The V gene's germline CDR1 is SEHNR and CDR2 FQNEAQ (reference sequence). V was trimmed by 2 bases and J by 7 bases, leaving 9 bases between them. This CDR3 has 14 amino acids. The CDR3 here is CASSLSQGNSPLHF. In DNA, the CDR3 is TGTGCCAGCAGCTTATCCCAGGGGAATTCACCCCTCCACTTT.

In DNA form, the CDR3 reads TGTGCCAGCAGTACAACATCGGGGTCCAATGAGCAGTTCTTC. It translates to CASSTTSGSNEQFF. This rearrangement joins TRBV6-5 to TRBJ2-1, with D tentatively TRBD2 (5 bases). Germline V gene lookup returns CDR1 MNHEY and CDR2 SVGAGI. Between the trimmed V and J ends, which lost 5 bases and 6 bases, there was a span of 14 bases. This CDR3 is 14 amino acids long.

The chain recombines TRBV15 with TRBJ2-7, with a weak D call TRBD1 (5 bases). The CDR3 consists of 16 residues. CDR1 and CDR2 from the germline V gene are LNHNV and YYDKDF (reference sequence). Trimming removed 2 bases from V and 0 bases from J, with 14 bases in between. CDR3 sequence reads: CATSRQPGRASYEQYF. DNA of the CDR3: TGTGCCACCAGCAGACAACCCGGCAGGGCCTCCTACGAGCAGTACTTC.

The V and J genes are TRBV2 and TRBJ1-4; TRBD1 agrees at 7 bases. This CDR3 is built from 13 residues. Germline CDR1 SNHLY, CDR2 FYNNEI. The V segment lost 6 bases and the J segment 8 bases; nucleotides outside the gene matches: 6. For the CDR3, the DNA is TGTGCCAGCAGCAGGAGGGGGCGAGAAAAACTGTTTTTT. As protein: CASSRRGREKLFF.

V gene TRBV5-1 combines with J gene TRBJ1-1; weak D call: TRBD1 (5 bases). The CDR3 extends over 12 amino acids. Germline-derived CDR1 and CDR2 are SGHRS and YFSETQ. Trimming removed 4 bases at V and 5 bases at J, with 9 bases between. For the CDR3, the DNA is TGCGCCAGCAGCACGGGACTGACTGAAGCTTTCTTT. Translated, it gives CASSTGLTEAFF.

To note about this clone: The sample carries other DNA sequences with the same CDR3. The chain combines TRBV9 with TRBJ2-1; D is ambiguous. The CDR3 has 15 amino acids. Germline V lookup: CDR1 SGDLS, CDR2 YYNGEE. Trimming took off 0 bases at V and 0 bases at J, with 7 bases between the two ends. The CDR3 DNA is TGTGCCAGCAGCGTAGATGGAAACTCCTACAATGAGCAGTTCTTC. It specifies CASSVDGNSYNEQFF.

This clone was seen a few times. The genes are TRBV28 and TRBJ1-5; D remains ambiguous. The V end was cut by 6 bases, the J end by 3 bases, with 9 bases between. CDR3 length equals 13 residues. Germline CDR1 reads MDHEN; CDR2 reads SYDVKM. CDR3: CASRDYNNQPQHF. The CDR3 DNA sequence: TGTGCCAGCAGGGACTATAACAATCAGCCCCAGCATTTT.